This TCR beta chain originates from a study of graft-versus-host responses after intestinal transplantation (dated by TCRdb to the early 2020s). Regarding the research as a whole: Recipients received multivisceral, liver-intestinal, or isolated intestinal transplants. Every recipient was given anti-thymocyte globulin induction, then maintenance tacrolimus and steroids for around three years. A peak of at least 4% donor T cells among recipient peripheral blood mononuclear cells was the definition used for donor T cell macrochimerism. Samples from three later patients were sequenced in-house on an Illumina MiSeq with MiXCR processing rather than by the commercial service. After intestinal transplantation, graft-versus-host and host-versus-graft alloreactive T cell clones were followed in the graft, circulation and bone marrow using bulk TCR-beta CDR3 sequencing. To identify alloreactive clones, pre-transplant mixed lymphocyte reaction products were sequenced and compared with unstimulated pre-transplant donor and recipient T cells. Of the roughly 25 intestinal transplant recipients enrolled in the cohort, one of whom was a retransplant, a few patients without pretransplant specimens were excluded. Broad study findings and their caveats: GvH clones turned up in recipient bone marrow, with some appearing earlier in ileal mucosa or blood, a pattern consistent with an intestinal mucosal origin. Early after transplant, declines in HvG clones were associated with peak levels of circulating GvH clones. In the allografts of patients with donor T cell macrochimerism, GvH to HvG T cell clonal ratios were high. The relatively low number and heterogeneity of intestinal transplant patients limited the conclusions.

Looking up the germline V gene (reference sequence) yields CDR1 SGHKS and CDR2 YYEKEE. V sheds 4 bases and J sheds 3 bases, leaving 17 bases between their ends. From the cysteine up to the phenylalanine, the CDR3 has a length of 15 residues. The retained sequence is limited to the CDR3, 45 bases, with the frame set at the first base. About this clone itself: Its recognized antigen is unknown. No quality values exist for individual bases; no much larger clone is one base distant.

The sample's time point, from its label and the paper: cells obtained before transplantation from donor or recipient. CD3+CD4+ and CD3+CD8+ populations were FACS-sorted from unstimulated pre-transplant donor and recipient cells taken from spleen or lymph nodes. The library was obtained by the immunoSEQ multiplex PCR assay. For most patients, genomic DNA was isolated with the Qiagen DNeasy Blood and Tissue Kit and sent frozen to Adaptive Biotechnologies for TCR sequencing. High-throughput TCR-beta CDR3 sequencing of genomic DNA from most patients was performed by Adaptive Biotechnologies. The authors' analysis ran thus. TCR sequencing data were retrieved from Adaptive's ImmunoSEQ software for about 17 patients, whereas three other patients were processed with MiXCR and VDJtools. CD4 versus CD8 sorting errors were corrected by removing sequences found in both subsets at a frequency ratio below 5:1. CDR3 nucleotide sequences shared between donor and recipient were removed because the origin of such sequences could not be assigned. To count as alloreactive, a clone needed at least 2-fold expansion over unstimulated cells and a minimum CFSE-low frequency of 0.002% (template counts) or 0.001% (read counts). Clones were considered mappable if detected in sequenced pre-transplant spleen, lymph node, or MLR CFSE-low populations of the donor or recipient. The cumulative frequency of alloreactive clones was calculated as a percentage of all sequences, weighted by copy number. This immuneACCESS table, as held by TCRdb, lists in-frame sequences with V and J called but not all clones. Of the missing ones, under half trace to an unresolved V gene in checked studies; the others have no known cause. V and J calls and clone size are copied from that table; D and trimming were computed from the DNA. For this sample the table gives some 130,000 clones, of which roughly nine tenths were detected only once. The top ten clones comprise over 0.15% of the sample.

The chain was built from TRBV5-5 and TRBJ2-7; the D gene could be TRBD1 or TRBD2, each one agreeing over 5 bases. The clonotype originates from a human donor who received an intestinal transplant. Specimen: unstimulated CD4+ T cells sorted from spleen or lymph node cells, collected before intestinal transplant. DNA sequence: TGTGCCAGCAGCCTAAGACTCCGGGACGGCTACGAGCAGTACTTC. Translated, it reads CASSLRLRDGYEQYF.